What follows are 19 T cell receptor beta chains derived from one specimen sequenced in a study of esophageal squamous cell carcinoma under preoperative chemotherapy (dated by TCRdb to the late 2010s). Library prep was done by PCR. The sequencing machine was a HiSeq X Ten. TCRdb handled the public reads itself, with Q25 trimming in fastp and clone calling in MiXCR, and kept productive beta chains. Each record represents a unique CDR3 protein, reported with the most common genes and DNA among its rows. This sample lists roughly 30,000 distinct CDR3 sequences; around 49% were detected once. Roughly 20% of the sample goes to the ten largest clones. Interpreted using the paper, the time point label stands for: after preoperative PTX-NDP chemotherapy. This specimen was taken from a patient given preoperative chemotherapy. The receptors stem from a human donor with esophageal squamous cell carcinoma. The donor label of this sample is uncertain.

The chain joins TRBV7-3 to TRBJ2-1, with D possibly TRBD2 on 6 matching bases. TRBJ2-7 explains the end of the DNA better; the J call may be wrong. CDR3 length equals 13 residues. Germline lookup yields CDR1 SGHTA and CDR2 FQGTGA. CDR3: CASSLTFGGEQYF. CDR3 in DNA: TGTGCCAGCAGCTTAACGTTCGGGGGTGAGCAGTACTTC.

As concerns this clonotype: Compared with germline, one end of the junction differs, possibly owing to a read error. This rearrangement joins TRBV7-8 to TRBJ2-4; D possibly corresponds to TRBD2 (7 bases). The length of the CDR3 is 16 residues. Germline V gene data show CDR1 as SGHVS and CDR2 as FQNEAQ. In DNA, the CDR3 is TGTGCGAGCAGCGACCTGGGGGGGGGGGCCAGAGATATTCAGTACTTT. Translation: CASSDLGGGARDIQYF.

Details on this clonotype: The junction shows a germline mismatch at one end, possibly a read error. This chain connects TRBV7-9 to TRBJ2-3, with 7 bases matching TRBD1. The CDR3 is 16 residues long. The germline V gene encodes CDR1 SEHNR and CDR2 FQNEAQ (reference sequence). CDR3 sequence reads: CASSFLADRSKDTQYF. CDR3 coding DNA: TGTGCCAGCAGCTTCTTGGCGGACAGGTCCAAAGATACGCAGTATTTC.

This clonotype was detected only a few times. The rearrangement uses TRBV12-3 or TRBV12-4 and TRBJ2-5; 8 bases are shared with TRBD2. J was trimmed by 8 bases and V by 8 bases; bases with no gene match: 19. CDR3 length: 16 amino acids. The chain's CDR3 is CASGGTSGRATDTQYF. The CDR3 DNA reads TGTGCCAGCGGGGGTACTAGCGGCCGGGCCACAGATACCCAGTACTTC.

This chain connects TRBV27 to TRBJ2-1; TRBD1 matches 10 bases. The J call may not be correct, given that the DNA end is closer to TRBJ2-7. CDR1 MNHEY and CDR2 SMNVEV come from the germline V gene (reference sequence). This CDR3 is 20 amino acids long. The CDR3 bases are TGTGCCAGCAGTTTATCATCGGTCGGCGAATTTAGGACAGGGGGGAATGAGCAGTACTTC. Amino acids: CASSLSSVGEFRTGGNEQYF.

The table lists this clonotype with a few counts. This rearrangement joins TRBV7-6 to TRBJ2-1; TRBD2 matches 10 bases. Germline loops: CDR1 SGHVS, CDR2 FNYEAQ. The CDR3 contains 17 residues. Unmatched junction bases numbered 16, after V lost 5 bases and J lost 9 bases. The CDR3 here is CASSPVISGGGGGEQFF. The CDR3 bases are TGTGCCAGCAGCCCCGTTATCAGCGGGGGGGGGGGGGGTGAGCAGTTCTTC.

Concerning this clonotype: Sequence at one end of the junction differs from germline and may be a read error. The chain has TRBV7-9 and TRBJ2-3; 9 bases agree with TRBD2. CDR1 is SEHNR, CDR2 FQNEAQ, per germline (reference sequence). This CDR3 has 17 residues. For the CDR3, the DNA is TGTGCCAGCAGCGAGGGAGCGGGGGGCGGCTCCCAAGATACGCAGTATTTC. The encoded protein is CASSEGAGGGSQDTQYF.

The V call is TRBV10-3, the J call TRBJ2-5; TRBD1 aligns across 7 bases. The CDR3 consists of 12 residues. From germline, CDR1 is ENHRY and CDR2 SYGVKD. The junction had 2 bases not matched to a gene; V was cut back by 8 bases and J by 2 bases. The CDR3 is CAIQGQQETQYF. Here the CDR3 DNA reads TGTGCCATCCAGGGACAGCAAGAGACCCAGTACTTC.

The rearrangement joins TRBV6-1 to TRBJ2-3; 9 bases agree with TRBD2. Germline loops: CDR1 MNHNS, CDR2 SASEGT. J lost 9 bases, V lost 5 bases, and 9 bases had no gene match. This CDR3 is built from 14 residues. CDR3 amino acids: CASSPGLADNTQYF. In nucleotides, the CDR3 is TGTGCCAGCAGTCCGGGACTAGCCGACAACACGCAGTATTTT.

This clonotype was observed many times. V and J are TRBV11-2 and TRBJ2-5; possible D gene TRBD2, 6 bases. The CDR3 consists of 14 residues. Trimming took 0 bases from V and 6 from J, leaving 11 bases between them. Germline V gene data show CDR1 as SGHAT and CDR2 as FQNNGV. In DNA form, the CDR3 reads TGTGCCAGCAGCTTAGATCCAGGGAGGAAGACCCAGTACTTC. Its translation is CASSLDPGRKTQYF.

To note about this clonotype: Just one base apart from a much larger clone, this may be a read error. The chain combines TRBV5-4 with TRBJ2-1, with 13 bases identical to TRBD2. CDR3 size: 17 residues. Germline V gives CDR1 SGHNT, CDR2 YYREEE (reference sequence). V was clipped by 4 bases and J by 13 bases; unmatched bases: 17. The CDR3 bases are TGTGCCAGCAGCGTCACACTAGCGGGGGGGGCAGAAGAGACCCAGTTCTTC. It codes for CASSVTLAGGAEETQFF.

The sample holds many counts of this clonotype. A much larger clone lies a single base off, so this may be a read error. The chain combines TRBV6-1 with TRBJ2-1, with D perhaps being TRBD1 or TRBD2 (5 bases each). The J call is doubtful: the DNA matches TRBJ2-7 better. Germline V gives CDR1 MNHNS, CDR2 SASEGT. The CDR3 has 15 residues. As DNA, the CDR3 is TGTGCCACCTCTCAGGCAGGGAGCTCCTACAATGAGCAGTACTTC. Its translation: CATSQAGSSYNEQYF.

This clonotype has at least ten counts. The chain employs TRBV6-1 and TRBJ2-3; 10 nucleotides match TRBD1. The junction had 4 bases not matched to a gene; V was cut back by 6 bases and J by 4 bases. Germline values: CDR1 MNHNS, CDR2 SASEGT. The CDR3 extends over 14 amino acids. This CDR3 reads CASRTGGGSDTQYF. The CDR3 DNA is TGTGCCAGCAGGACAGGGGGCGGGTCAGATACGCAGTATTTT.

The V and J genes are TRBV15 and TRBJ2-3; D is unclear. CDR3 size: 15 residues. Deletions cut 0 bases from V and 1 base from J, with 8 bases between. Germline V gene sequence: CDR1 LNHNV, CDR2 YYDKDF (reference sequence). The CDR3 DNA reads as TGTGCCACCAGCAGAGATCCCCGACGCACAGATACGCAGTATTTT. This encodes CATSRDPRRTDTQYF.

The chain has TRBV12-3 or TRBV12-4 and TRBJ2-4, with D possibly being TRBD2 (6 bases). This CDR3 is 16 amino acids long. V lost 8 bases to trimming and J lost 12 bases, with 29 bases between them. CDR3 protein: CASRATGRGAKDTQYF. CDR3 sequence (DNA): TGTGCCAGCCGCGCCACGGGGCGGGGAGCCAAAGACACTCAGTACTTC.

This clonotype was seen at least ten times. A much more abundant neighbour one base away suggests this may be a read error. The chain carries TRBV7-8 and TRBJ2-1; possibly TRBD2 for D (5 bases). The end of the DNA fits TRBJ2-7 better, so the J call may be wrong. The germline gives CDR1 SGHVS, CDR2 FQNEAQ. The CDR3 is 14 amino acids. CDR3 region: CASTRGSSYNEQYF. Written as DNA, the CDR3 is TGTGCCAGCACCCGGGGTAGCTCCTACAATGAGCAGTACTTC.

By sample share, this clonotype is medium-sized (0.01 to 0.1%). This rearrangement joins TRBV7-2 to TRBJ2-7, with unresolved D. The germline V and J ends were trimmed by 5 bases and 0 bases, with 5 bases remaining between them. Germline lookup yields CDR1 SGHTA and CDR2 FQGNSA. The CDR3 loop spans 12 amino acids. The CDR3 reads CASSPSSYEQYF. CDR3 sequence (DNA): TGTGCCAGCAGCCCAAGCTCCTACGAGCAGTACTTC. Using reference TRBV7-2 and TRBJ2-7 for the parts outside the CDR3, the full variable domain is GAGVSQSPSNKVTEKGKDVELRCDPISGHTALYWYRQSLGQGLEFLIYFQGNSAPDKSGLPSDRFSAERTGGSVSTLTIQRTQQEDSAVYLCASSPSSYEQYFGPGTRLTVT.

This chain joins TRBV7-3 and TRBJ2-1; TRBD1 aligns across 11 bases. After removal of 5 bases from V and 6 bases from J, the junction contained 6 bases not matched to a gene. This CDR3 contains 15 residues. The germline V gene has CDR1 SGHTA and CDR2 FQGTGA. In DNA form, the CDR3 reads TGTGCCAGCAGCCAAACCGGGACAGGGGGCAATGAGCAGTTCTTC. This codes for CASSQTGTGGNEQFF.

This chain links TRBV7-8 with TRBJ2-1, with 7 bases matching TRBD1. The CDR3 is 16 residues long. V dropped 5 bases and J dropped 5; count of bases not matched to a gene: 12. Germline CDR1 and CDR2: SGHVS and FQNEAQ. The CDR3 here is CASSDTDRVLNNEQFF. In DNA form, the CDR3 reads TGTGCCAGCAGCGATACCGACAGGGTGCTCAACAATGAGCAGTTCTTC.